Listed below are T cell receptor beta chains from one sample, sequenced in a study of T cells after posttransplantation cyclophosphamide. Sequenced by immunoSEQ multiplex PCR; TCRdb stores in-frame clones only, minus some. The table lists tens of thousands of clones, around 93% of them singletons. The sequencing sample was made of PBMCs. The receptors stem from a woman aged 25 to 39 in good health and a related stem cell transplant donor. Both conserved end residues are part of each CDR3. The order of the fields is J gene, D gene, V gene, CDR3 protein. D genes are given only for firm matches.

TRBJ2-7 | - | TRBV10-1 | CASSDQAGREYF
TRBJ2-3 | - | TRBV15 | CATSRAQTSTDTQYF
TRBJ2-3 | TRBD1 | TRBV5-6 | CASSEGARGSGTQYF
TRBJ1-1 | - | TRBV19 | CASSIAGVKWAFF
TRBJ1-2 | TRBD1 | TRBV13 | CASSLGTGNNYGYTF
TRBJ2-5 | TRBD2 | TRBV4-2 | CASSQDHSGGPPPPAQYF
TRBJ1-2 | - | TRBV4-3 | CASSPSGGALHYGYTF
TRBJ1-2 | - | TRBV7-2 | CASSAMGKYGYTF
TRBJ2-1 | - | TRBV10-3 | CAISESGGGYNEQFF
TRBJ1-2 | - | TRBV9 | CASTALGGDHGYTF
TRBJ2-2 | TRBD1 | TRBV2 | CASRGTANTGELFF
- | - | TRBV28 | CASSLREDEQYF
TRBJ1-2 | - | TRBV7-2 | CASSLVQGNVYGYTF
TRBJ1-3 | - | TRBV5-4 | CASRSDGSGNTIYF